This T cell receptor (beta chain) was documented in a study of blood T cell repertoires in COVID-19 (dated by TCRdb to 2020 to 2022). Regarding the complete study: Collaborator samples came from the United States, Italy and Spain and covered acute and convalescent phases of COVID-19. The prospective study material was composed of cDNA or gDNA derived from T cells, B-cell-depleted T cells, or PBMCs. The dataset comprised deeply sampled blood TCRbeta repertoires from subjects exposed to, actively infected with, or recovered from COVID-19. The repertoires were released in a freely available public database meant as a resource for research on the immune response to SARS-CoV-2. The samples were drawn from two sources: the first 160 participants of the ongoing ImmuneRACE study, and 950 to 1,500 subjects contributed by 6 global collaborators. The sample metadata nearly always contained a de-identified subject ID, COVID-19 status, age in years and sex. Where available, HLA class I and class II types were taken from metadata supplied by the sample provider and were not determined by assay-based typing.

CDR1 and CDR2 were assigned from the germline V gene as SNHLY and FYNNEI. Including cysteine and phenylalanine, the CDR3 has 14 amino acids. Left in the record is the CDR3 DNA by itself, 42 bases read in frame from the first base. A distance of 11 bases separates the germline ends of V and J, which lose 5 bases and 4 bases respectively. Each collaborating institution followed its own protocols to collect whole blood in K2EDTA tubes. For TCRbeta analysis, collaborators shipped samples as frozen whole blood, isolated PBMCs, or DNA extracted from either of those sample types. A word on this clone: Its antigen specificity is not known. It has no much larger one-base neighbor in the sample; base qualities were not kept.

General study outcomes and caveats: The quantity of clinical and demographic metadata differed by source and by participant and was supplied without curation.

TCRbeta CDR3 regions were amplified from genomic DNA by means of the immunoSEQ Assay, a bias-controlled multiplex PCR. For the original study's pipeline: The number of nucleated cells in each sample was estimated by amplification of reference gene primers within the assay. To quantify the absolute abundance of each unique TCRbeta CDR3 rearrangement, sequence reads were collapsed and filtered. Productive Simpson clonality was computed per sample as the square root of Simpson's diversity index over productive rearrangements. TCRdb carries this immuneACCESS record with in-frame sequences only. Its versions omit some clonotypes, under half of them owing to an unresolved V gene in the studies checked, with the rest unexplained. The DNA was the basis for D and trimming; V, J and clone size are from that table. This sample has 35,000 to 45,000 clones in its table, and roughly 92% of those were observed once. About a tenth of the sample lies in the top ten.

Sequencing input: peripheral blood. This TCR came from a man over 45 with active COVID-19. This receptor chain uses TRBV2 and TRBJ2-2; a tentative D match to TRBD1 spans 5 bases. The sequenced DNA: TGTGCCAGCAGTCTACTCACAGGCACCGGGGAGCTGTTTTTT. Translated, it reads CASSLLTGTGELFF.